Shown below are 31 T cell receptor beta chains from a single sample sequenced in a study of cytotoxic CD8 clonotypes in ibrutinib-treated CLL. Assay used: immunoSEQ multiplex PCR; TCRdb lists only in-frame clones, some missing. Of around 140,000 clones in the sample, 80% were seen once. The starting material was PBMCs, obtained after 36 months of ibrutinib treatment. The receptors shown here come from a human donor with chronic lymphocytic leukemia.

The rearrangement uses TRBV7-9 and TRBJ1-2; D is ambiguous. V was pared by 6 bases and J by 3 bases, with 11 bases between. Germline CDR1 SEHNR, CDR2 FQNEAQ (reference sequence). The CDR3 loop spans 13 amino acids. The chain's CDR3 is CASRSGSHYGYTF. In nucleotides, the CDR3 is TGTGCCAGCAGATCCGGGAGCCACTATGGCTACACCTTC.

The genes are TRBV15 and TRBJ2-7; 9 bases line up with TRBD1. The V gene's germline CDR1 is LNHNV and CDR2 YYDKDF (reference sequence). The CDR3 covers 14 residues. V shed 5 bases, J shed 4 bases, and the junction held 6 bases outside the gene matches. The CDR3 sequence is CATSYLTGGYEQYF. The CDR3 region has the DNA TGTGCCACCAGCTACCTGACAGGGGGGTACGAGCAGTACTTC.

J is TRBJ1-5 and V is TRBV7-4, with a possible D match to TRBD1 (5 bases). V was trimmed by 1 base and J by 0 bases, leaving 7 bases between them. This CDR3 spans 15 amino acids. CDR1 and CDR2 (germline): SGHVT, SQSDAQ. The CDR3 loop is CASSLGGDSNQPQHF. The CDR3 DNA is TGTGCCAGCAGCTTAGGAGGGGATAGCAATCAGCCCCAGCATTTT. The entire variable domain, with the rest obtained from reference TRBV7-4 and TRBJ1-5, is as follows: GAGVSQSPRYKVAKRGRDVALRCDSISGHVTLYWYRQTLGQGSEVLTYSQSDAQRDKSGRPSGRFSAERPERSVSTLKIQRTEQGDSAVYLCASSLGGDSNQPQHFGDGTRLSIL.

The CDR3 protein is CASSVDTAVSGNTIYF. DNA for the CDR3: TGTGCCAGCAGCGTAGACACGGCGGTCTCTGGAAACACCATATATTTT. This rearrangement joins TRBV9 to TRBJ1-3, with D unclear. The CDR3 loop spans 16 amino acids. Trimming shortened V by 0 bases and J by 0 bases, and 10 bases separated the two germline ends. Germline V gives CDR1 SGDLS, CDR2 YYNGEE.

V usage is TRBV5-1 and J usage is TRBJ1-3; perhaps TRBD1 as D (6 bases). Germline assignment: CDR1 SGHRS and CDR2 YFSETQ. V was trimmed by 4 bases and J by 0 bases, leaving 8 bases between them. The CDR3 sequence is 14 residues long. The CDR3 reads CASSQDSSGNTIYF. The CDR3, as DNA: TGCGCCAGCAGCCAGGACAGCTCTGGAAACACCATATATTTT.

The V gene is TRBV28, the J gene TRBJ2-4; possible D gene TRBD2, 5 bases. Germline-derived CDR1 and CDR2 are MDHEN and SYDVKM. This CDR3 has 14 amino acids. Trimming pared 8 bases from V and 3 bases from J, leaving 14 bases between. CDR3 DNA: TGTGCCAGCGGTCCTCACGGAGGCAAAAACATTCAGTACTTC. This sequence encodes CASGPHGGKNIQYF.

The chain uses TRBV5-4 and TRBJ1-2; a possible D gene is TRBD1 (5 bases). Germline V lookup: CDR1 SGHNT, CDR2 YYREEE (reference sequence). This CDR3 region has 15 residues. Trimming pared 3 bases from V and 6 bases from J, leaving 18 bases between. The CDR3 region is CASSSRPGRSDGYTF. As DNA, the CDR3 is TGTGCCAGCAGCTCGAGACCGGGACGGAGCGATGGCTACACCTTC.

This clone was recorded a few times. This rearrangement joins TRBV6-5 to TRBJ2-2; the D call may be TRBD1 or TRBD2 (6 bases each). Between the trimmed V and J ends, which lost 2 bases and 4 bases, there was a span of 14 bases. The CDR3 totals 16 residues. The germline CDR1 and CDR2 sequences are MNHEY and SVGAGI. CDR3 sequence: CASSYLGGAGTGELFF. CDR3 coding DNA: TGTGCCAGCAGTTACCTCGGGGGCGCGGGCACCGGGGAGCTGTTTTTT.

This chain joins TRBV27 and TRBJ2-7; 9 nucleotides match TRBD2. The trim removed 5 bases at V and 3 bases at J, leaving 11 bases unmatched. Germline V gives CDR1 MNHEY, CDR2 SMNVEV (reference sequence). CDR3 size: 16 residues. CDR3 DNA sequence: TGTGCCAGCAGTCCCTCGTTGGTAGCGGGAGTCTACGAGCAGTACTTC. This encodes CASSPSLVAGVYEQYF.

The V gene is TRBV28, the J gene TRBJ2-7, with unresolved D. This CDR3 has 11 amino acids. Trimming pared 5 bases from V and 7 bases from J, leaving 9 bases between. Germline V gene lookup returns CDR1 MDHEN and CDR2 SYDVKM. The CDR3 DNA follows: TGTGCCAGCAGTGTCAGAGATGAGCAGTACTTC. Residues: CASSVRDEQYF.

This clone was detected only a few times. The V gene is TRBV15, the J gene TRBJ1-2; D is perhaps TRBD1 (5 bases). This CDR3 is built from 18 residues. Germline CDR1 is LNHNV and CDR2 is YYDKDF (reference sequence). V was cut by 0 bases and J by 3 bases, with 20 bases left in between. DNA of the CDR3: TGTGCCACCAGCAGAGATAAGGCGTTGGGTGACAGACACTATGGCTACACCTTC. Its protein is CATSRDKALGDRHYGYTF.

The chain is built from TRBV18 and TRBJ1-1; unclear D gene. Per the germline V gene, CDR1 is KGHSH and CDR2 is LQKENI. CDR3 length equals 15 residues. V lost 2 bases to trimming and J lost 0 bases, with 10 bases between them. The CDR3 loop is CASSPWASMNTEAFF. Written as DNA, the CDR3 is TGTGCCAGCTCACCATGGGCCAGCATGAACACTGAAGCTTTCTTT.

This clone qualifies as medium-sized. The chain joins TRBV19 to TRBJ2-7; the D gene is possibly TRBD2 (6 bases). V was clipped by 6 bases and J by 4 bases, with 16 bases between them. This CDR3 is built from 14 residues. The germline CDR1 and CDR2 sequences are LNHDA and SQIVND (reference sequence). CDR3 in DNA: TGTGCCAGTAGAGAGGTCCCTGGGAGGTACGAGCAGTACTTC. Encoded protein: CASREVPGRYEQYF.

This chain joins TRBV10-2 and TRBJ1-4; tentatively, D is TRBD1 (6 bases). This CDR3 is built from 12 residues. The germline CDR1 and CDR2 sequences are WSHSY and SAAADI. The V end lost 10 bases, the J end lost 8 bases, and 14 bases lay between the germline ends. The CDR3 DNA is TGCGCCACCTCAGGGGCCGGGGAAAAACTGTTTTTT. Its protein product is CATSGAGEKLFF.

The CDR3 bases are TGTGCCAGCTCACCGCAACTGAGCGTGGTCGGGACACTGAACACCGGGGAGCTGTTTTTT. It yields the protein CASSPQLSVVGTLNTGELFF. The chain combines TRBV18 with TRBJ2-2, with a tentative D call TRBD1 (6 bases). The CDR3 spans 20 residues. The germline V and J ends were trimmed by 3 bases and 1 base, with 24 bases remaining between them. Germline CDR1 is KGHSH and CDR2 is LQKENI. Filled out from reference TRBV18 and TRBJ2-2, the complete variable domain reads NAGVMQNPRHLVRRRGQEARLRCSPMKGHSHVYWYRQLPEEGLKFMVYLQKENIIDESGMPKERFSAEFPKEGPSILRIQQVVRGDSAAYFCASSPQLSVVGTLNTGELFFGEGSRLTVL.

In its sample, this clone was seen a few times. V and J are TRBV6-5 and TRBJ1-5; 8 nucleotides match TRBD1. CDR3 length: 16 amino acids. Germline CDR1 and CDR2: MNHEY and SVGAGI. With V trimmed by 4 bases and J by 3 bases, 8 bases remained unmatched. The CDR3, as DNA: TGTGCCAGCAGTTCATTTACAGGGGGTGCCAATCAGCCCCAGCATTTT. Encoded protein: CASSSFTGGANQPQHF.

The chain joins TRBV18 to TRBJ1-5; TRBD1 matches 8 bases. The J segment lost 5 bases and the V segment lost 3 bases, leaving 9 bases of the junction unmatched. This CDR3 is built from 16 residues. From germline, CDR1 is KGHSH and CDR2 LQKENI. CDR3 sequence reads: CASSPGQGSSYQPQHF. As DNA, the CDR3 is TGTGCCAGCTCACCTGGACAGGGTTCGTCCTATCAGCCCCAGCATTTT.

CDR3 sequence (DNA): TGTGCCAGCAGCCCTGGACGGATATCCTACGAGCAGTACTTC. This translates into CASSPGRISYEQYF. J is TRBJ2-7 and V is TRBV6-6; D is unresolved. The CDR3 consists of 14 residues. V lost 6 bases and J 1 base, leaving 13 bases between the germline ends. From germline, CDR1 is MNHNY and CDR2 SVGAGI (reference sequence).

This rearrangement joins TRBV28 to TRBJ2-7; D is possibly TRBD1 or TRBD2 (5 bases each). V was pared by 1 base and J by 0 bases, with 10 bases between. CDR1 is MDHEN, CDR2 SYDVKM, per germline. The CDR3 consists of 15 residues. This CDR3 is CASSLYWGYSYEQYF. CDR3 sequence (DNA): TGTGCCAGCAGTTTATATTGGGGGTACTCCTACGAGCAGTACTTC.

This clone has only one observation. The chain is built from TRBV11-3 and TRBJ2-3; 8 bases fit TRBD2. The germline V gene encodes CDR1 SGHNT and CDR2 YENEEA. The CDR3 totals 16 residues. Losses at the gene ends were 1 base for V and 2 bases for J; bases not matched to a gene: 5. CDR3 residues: CASSLVGRGDTDTQYF. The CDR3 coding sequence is TGTGCCAGCAGCTTAGTAGGGCGGGGGGACACAGATACGCAGTATTTT.

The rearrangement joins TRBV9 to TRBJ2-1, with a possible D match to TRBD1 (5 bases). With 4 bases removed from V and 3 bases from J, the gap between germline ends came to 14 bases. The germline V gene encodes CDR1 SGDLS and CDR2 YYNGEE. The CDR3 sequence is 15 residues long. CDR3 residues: CASSPQGGVYNEQFF. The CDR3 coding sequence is TGTGCCAGCAGCCCCCAGGGTGGGGTCTACAATGAGCAGTTCTTC.

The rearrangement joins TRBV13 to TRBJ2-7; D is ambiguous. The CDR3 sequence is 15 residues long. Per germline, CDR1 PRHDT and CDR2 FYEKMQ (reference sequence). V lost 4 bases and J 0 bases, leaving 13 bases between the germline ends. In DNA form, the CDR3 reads TGTGCCAGCAGCTCCGGCCTAGGGAACTCCTACGAGCAGTACTTC. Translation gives CASSSGLGNSYEQYF.

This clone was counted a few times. The CDR3 loop is CASSMLNYGYTF. The CDR3 nucleotides are TGTGCCAGTAGTATGTTAAACTATGGCTACACCTTC. The chain joins TRBV19 to TRBJ1-2; no reliable D call. This CDR3 comprises 12 residues. The germline V and J ends were trimmed by 3 bases and 2 bases, with 4 bases remaining between them. From germline, CDR1 is LNHDA and CDR2 SQIVND (reference sequence).

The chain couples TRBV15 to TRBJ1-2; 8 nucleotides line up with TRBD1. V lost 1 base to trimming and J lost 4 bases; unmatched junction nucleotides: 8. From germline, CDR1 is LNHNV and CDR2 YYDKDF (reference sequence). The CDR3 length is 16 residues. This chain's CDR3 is CATSRVGQGSSYGYTF. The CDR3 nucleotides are TGTGCCACCAGCAGAGTAGGACAGGGTTCGTCCTATGGCTACACCTTC.

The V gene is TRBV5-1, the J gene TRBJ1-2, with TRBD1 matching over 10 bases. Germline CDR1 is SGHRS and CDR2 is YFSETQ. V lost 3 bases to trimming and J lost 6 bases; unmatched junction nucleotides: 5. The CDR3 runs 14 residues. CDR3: CASSYDRGRDGYTF. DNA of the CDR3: TGCGCCAGCAGCTACGACAGGGGGCGCGATGGCTACACCTTC. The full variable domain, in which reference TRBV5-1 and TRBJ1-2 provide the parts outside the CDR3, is KAGVTQTPRYLIKTRGQQVTLSCSPISGHRSVSWYQQTPGQGLQFLFEYFSETQRNKGNFPGRFSGRQFSNSRSEMNVSTLELGDSALYLCASSYDRGRDGYTFGSGTRLTVV.

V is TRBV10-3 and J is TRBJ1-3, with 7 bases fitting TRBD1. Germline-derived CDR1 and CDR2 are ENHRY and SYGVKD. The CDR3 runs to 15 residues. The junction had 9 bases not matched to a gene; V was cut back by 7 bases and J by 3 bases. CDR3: CAINRQGLVGNTIYF. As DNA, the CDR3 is TGTGCCATCAACAGACAGGGCTTGGTTGGAAACACCATATATTTT.

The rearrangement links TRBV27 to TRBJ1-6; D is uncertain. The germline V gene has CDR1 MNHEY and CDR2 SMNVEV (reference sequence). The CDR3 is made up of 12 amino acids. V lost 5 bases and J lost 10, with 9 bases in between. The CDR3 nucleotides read TGTGCCAGCAGTCCGGGGTGGTCACCCCTCCACTTT. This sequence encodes CASSPGWSPLHF.

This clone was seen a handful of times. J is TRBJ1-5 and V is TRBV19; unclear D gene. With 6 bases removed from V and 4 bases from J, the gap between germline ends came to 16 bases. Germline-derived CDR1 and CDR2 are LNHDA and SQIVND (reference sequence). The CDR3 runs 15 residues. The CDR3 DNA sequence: TGTGCCAGTAGCGCCGACTTTGCGGCGAATCAGCCCCAGCATTTT. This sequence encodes CASSADFAANQPQHF.

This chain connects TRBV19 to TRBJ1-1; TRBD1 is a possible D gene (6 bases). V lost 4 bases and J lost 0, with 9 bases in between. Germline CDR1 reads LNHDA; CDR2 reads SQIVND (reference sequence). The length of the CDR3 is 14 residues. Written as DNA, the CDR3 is TGTGCCAGTAGTACACAGGGATTGAACACTGAAGCTTTCTTT. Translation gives CASSTQGLNTEAFF.

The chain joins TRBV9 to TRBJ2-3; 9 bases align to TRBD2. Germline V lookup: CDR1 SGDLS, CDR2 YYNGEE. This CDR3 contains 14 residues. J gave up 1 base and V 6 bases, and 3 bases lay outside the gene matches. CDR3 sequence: CASTRTSGTDTQYF. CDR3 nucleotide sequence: TGTGCCAGCACCAGGACTAGCGGCACAGATACGCAGTATTTT.

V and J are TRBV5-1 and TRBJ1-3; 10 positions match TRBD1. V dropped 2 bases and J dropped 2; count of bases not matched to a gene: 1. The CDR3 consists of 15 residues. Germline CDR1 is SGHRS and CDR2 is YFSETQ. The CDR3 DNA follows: TGCGCCAGCAGCTTAGGACAGGGGGCTGGAAACACCATATATTTT. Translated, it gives CASSLGQGAGNTIYF.